This T cell receptor (beta chain) was sequenced during a study of blood T cell repertoires in COVID-19. Some clones are missing from TCRdb's copy, which holds only in-frame ones; the method was immunoSEQ multiplex PCR. The sample carries 150,000 to 180,000 clones, about 85% recorded once. Looked up from germline, CDR1 is MGHDK and CDR2 is SYGVNS. The J segment lost 1 base and the V segment lost 6 bases, leaving 5 bases of the junction unmatched. There are 15 residues in the CDR3. This TCR was recovered from a man between 60 and 70 years old with COVID-19, enrolled during active disease. What was sequenced was peripheral blood. The J gene is TRBJ2-4, the V gene TRBV25-1, with TRBD1 identical over 8 bases. Here the CDR3 DNA reads TGTGCCAGCAGCGGGACAGGTGGGGCCAAAAACATTCAGTACTTC. This translates into CASSGTGGAKNIQYF.